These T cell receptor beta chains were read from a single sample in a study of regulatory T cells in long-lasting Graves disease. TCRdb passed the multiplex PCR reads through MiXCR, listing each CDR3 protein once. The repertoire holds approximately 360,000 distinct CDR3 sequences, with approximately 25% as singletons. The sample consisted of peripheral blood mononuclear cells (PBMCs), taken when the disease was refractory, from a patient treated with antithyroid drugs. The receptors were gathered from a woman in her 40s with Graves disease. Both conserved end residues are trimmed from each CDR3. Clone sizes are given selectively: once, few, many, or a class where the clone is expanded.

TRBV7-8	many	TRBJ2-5	ASSFDDQTGYGTQY
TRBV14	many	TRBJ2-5	ASSLRTVSSQY
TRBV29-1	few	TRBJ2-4	SVTDRGLAKNIQY
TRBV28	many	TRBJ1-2	ASSLTDRGNYGYT
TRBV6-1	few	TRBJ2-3	ASRGTSGTDTQY
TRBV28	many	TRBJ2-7	ASSLSPDAQY
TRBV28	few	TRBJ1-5	ASSFLHGEGNQPQH
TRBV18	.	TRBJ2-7	ASSPPALADSYEQY
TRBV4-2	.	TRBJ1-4	ASSRPSMDRHNEKLF
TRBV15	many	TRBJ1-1	ATSRIGGRADTEAF
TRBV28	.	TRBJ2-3	ASSLSTSGITDTQY
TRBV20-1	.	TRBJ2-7	SARDGGTGGPEQY
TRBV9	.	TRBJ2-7	ASSVGDTAKVEQY
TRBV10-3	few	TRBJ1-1	AIAQGGNTEAF
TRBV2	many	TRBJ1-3	ASSKGSAGNTIY
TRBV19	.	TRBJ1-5	ASSPGQGVGQPQH
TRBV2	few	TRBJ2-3	ATRRGQSTDTQY
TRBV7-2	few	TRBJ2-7	ASSLIRKRPHEQY
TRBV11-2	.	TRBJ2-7	ASSPSPGTSGRDTYEQY
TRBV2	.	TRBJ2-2	AGGGPGGTGELF
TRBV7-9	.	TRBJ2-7	ASSSLGGPYEQY
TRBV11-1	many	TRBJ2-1	ASSFRDLGSYNEQF
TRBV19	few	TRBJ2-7	ASALRGGGEQY
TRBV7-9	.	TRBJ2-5	ASSLAGAAGEETQY
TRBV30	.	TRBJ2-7	AWSVLQGGSYEQY
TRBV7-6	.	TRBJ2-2	ASSSLHLGTGELF
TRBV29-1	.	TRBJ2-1	SVRSSGAYNEQF